Presented here are 14 T cell receptor beta chains from one specimen sequenced in a study of blood T cells in healthy people across ages (dated by TCRdb to about 2015). The protocol used for the library was 5' RACE. Sequencer: Illumina HiSeq 2500. A second PCR of roughly 7 to 12 cycles was run with a J-beta primer mix and a sample-barcoded 5' primer. TCRdb trimmed public reads at Q25 via fastp, called clones via MiXCR and kept in-frame beta chains. Rows are combined by CDR3 protein, so each entry shows the most common genes and DNA. The sample contains 800,000 or so distinct CDR3 sequences, 20% to 30% of them found a single time. The top ten constitute under 4.5% of the sample. These data also formed part of another study, on T cells of mothers and their children.

Sequenced: blood. Source of these receptors: a boy aged 10-17 years in good health.

Of note for this clonotype: One end of the junction fails to match germline, which may point to a read error. This chain links TRBV11-2 with TRBJ2-7, with a weak D call TRBD2 (6 bases). The CDR3 totals 15 residues. CDR1 and CDR2 (germline): SGHAT, FQNNGV. DNA of the CDR3: TGTGCCAGCAGCTTTTCCGGTAGCGGTCCCTACAAGCAGTACTTC. Translation gives CASSFSGSGPYKQYF.

Only a few counts were recorded for this clonotype. This rearrangement joins TRBV4-3 to TRBJ2-3; 9 nucleotides line up with TRBD2. The CDR3 loop spans 17 amino acids. J gave up 2 bases and V 0 bases, and 6 bases lay outside the gene matches. The V gene's germline CDR1 is LGHNA and CDR2 YSLEER. The CDR3 coding sequence is TGCGCCAGCAGCCAAGATCGGCTAGCGGGAACCACAGATACGCAGTATTTT. Translated: CASSQDRLAGTTDTQYF.

V and J are TRBV12-3 or TRBV12-4 and TRBJ2-5; TRBD2 is a possible D gene (7 bases). V lost 7 bases, J lost 4 bases, and 13 bases lay in between. This CDR3 region has 13 residues. The CDR3 sequence is CASKRGGGETQYF. The CDR3, as DNA: TGTGCCAGCAAGCGCGGGGGCGGAGAGACCCAGTACTTC.

This clonotype was counted between two and nine times. V gene TRBV4-3 combines with J gene TRBJ1-2; D gene ambiguous. This CDR3 is 16 amino acids long. Between the trimmed V and J ends, which lost 0 bases and 4 bases, there was a span of 15 bases. Germline V CDR1 and CDR2: LGHNA, YSLEER. CDR3 sequence reads: CASSQDFVSEAYGYTF. CDR3 DNA: TGCGCCAGCAGCCAAGATTTCGTCAGCGAAGCCTATGGCTACACCTTC.

The rearrangement uses TRBV11-1 and TRBJ2-7; D tentatively fits TRBD1 or TRBD2 (6 bases each). Germline loops: CDR1 SGHAT, CDR2 FQDESV (reference sequence). CDR3 length: 16 residues. Deletions cut 5 bases from V and 4 bases from J, with 21 bases between. This CDR3 is CASSQGTGTSSYEQYF. The CDR3 nucleotides read TGTGCCAGCAGCCAGGGGACCGGGACTTCCTCTTACGAGCAGTACTTC.

A few counts support this clonotype. The rearrangement uses TRBV5-1 and TRBJ2-7; 8 bases match TRBD2. Germline V gene sequence: CDR1 SGHRS, CDR2 YFSETQ. The CDR3 runs to 14 residues. The V and J ends lost 6 bases and 2 bases, in that order; junction bases with no gene match: 7. The CDR3 region has the DNA TGCGCCAGCACGGCAGCGGGGGTAACCTACGAGCAGTACTTC. Its protein product is CASTAAGVTYEQYF. Combining the CDR3 with reference TRBV5-1 and TRBJ2-7 gives the whole variable domain KAGVTQTPRYLIKTRGQQVTLSCSPISGHRSVSWYQQTPGQGLQFLFEYFSETQRNKGNFPGRFSGRQFSNSRSEMNVSTLELGDSALYLCASTAAGVTYEQYFGPGTRLTVT.

Concerning this clonotype itself: Since a much larger clone is just one base distant, this may be a read error. This CDR3 fails to terminate in the conserved phenylalanine or tryptophan, so it likely reflects a read error. The chain uses TRBV7-9 and TRBJ2-7; D is uncertain. CDR3 length equals 11 residues. Germline V gene lookup returns CDR1 SEHNR and CDR2 FQNEAQ (reference sequence). Trimming stripped 7 bases from V and 3 bases from J, with 7 bases between. The CDR3 spells CASTDVYEQYL. In DNA form, the CDR3 reads TGTGCCAGCACAGATGTCTACGAGCAGTACCTC.

This clonotype showed up just a few times. The chain uses TRBV28 and TRBJ2-5; 7 bases agree with TRBD1. TRBJ2-1 explains the end of the DNA better; the J call may be wrong. The length of the CDR3 is 12 residues. The germline gives CDR1 MDHEN, CDR2 SYDVKM. CDR3 residues: CASSTGTNEQFF. Written as DNA, the CDR3 is TGTGCCAGCTCGACAGGGACAAATGAGCAGTTCTTC.

This clonotype has only a few counts. This CDR3 reads CAIRAGGDTQYF. The CDR3, as DNA: TGTGCCATCAGGGCGGGGGGAGATACGCAGTATTTT. The chain joins TRBV10-3 to TRBJ2-3, with 8 bases identical to TRBD2. The CDR3 runs to 12 residues. Germline V lookup: CDR1 ENHRY, CDR2 SYGVKD. The junction had 1 base not matched to a gene; V was cut back by 6 bases and J by 5 bases.

This clonotype was observed a few times. This chain joins TRBV4-3 and TRBJ1-1; unclear D gene. Germline V gives CDR1 LGHNA, CDR2 YSLEER. The CDR3 spans 13 residues. V was clipped by 2 bases and J by 0 bases, with 4 bases between them. CDR3 sequence reads: CASSQNLNTEAFF. CDR3 sequence (DNA): TGCGCCAGCAGCCAAAACTTGAACACTGAAGCTTTCTTT.

This clonotype was counted once. The chain has TRBV9 and TRBJ2-5, with D perhaps matching TRBD1 or TRBD2 (5 bases each). The J call is in doubt because the DNA end fits TRBJ2-7 better. The CDR3 sequence is 14 residues long. CDR1 and CDR2 from the germline V gene are SGDLS and YYNGEE. The CDR3 DNA reads TGTGCCAGCAGCGCGCAGGGACGGTTGGACGAGCAGTACTTC. Amino acids: CASSAQGRLDEQYF.

The V and J genes are TRBV7-4 and TRBJ1-1, with TRBD1 as a possible D gene (5 bases). CDR1 is SGHVT, CDR2 SQSDAQ, per germline. Trimming shortened V by 4 bases and J by 6 bases, and 12 bases separated the two germline ends. The length of the CDR3 is 13 residues. CDR3: CASSCRASPEAFF. For the CDR3, the DNA is TGTGCCAGCAGCTGCAGGGCGAGTCCTGAAGCTTTCTTT.

V and J are TRBV27 and TRBJ1-1; possible D gene TRBD1, 5 bases. Trimming shortened V by 5 bases and J by 0 bases, and 13 bases separated the two germline ends. Germline loops: CDR1 MNHEY, CDR2 SMNVEV (reference sequence). The CDR3 spans 15 residues. The CDR3 reads CASSVGQIMNTEAFF. The CDR3 DNA sequence: TGTGCCAGCAGTGTCGGACAAATCATGAACACTGAAGCTTTCTTT.

The V gene is TRBV19, the J gene TRBJ2-1; TRBD1 or TRBD2 may be the D gene (6 bases each). The CDR3 runs to 16 residues. The germline CDR1 and CDR2 sequences are LNHDA and SQIVND (reference sequence). V was trimmed by 1 base and J by 0 bases, leaving 10 bases between them. The CDR3 sequence is CASSIGGAASYNEQFF. The CDR3 DNA is TGTGCCAGTAGTATAGGGGGGGCAGCCTCCTACAATGAGCAGTTCTTC.